This T cell receptor (beta chain) was documented in a study of T cells in Graves' hyperthyroidism and ophthalmopathy. Study-level findings and limits: Also found in blood were most expanded thyroid clonotypes above 0.001.

There were TCR beta CDR3 regions amplified from RNA transcripts. The TCR CDR3 first-round RT-PCR relied on the HTBI primer set. One entry per CDR3 protein, called by TCRdb with MiXCR from the multiplex PCR reads. The table lists some 510,000 distinct CDR3 sequences, roughly 20% of them singletons. Hyperthyroidism of Graves' type that showed no ophthalmopathy progression within 18 months was stable. Uncontrolled infection, other autoimmune disease, pregnancy and lactation each barred patients from inclusion. This clonotype was recorded many times. The antigen is unknown. The junction departs from the called germline gene at one end, perhaps through a read error. CDR1 is GTSNPN and CDR2 is SVGIG in the germline V gene (reference sequence). The CDR3 has 12 residues.

The chain combines TRBV30 with TRBJ1-1; D is perhaps TRBD1 (5 bases). This receptor was identified in a man younger than 35 with Graves' hyperthyroidism. The sample consisted of blood. This CDR3 is CAGRGLGAEAFF. The CDR3 coding sequence is TGTGCCGGGAGGGGTTTGGGCGCTGAAGCTTTCTTT.